The present TCR beta chain was sequenced within a study of blood T cells in healthy people across ages. Germline CDR1 and CDR2: MNHEY and SVGAGI. The CDR3 has 17 amino acids. V dropped 5 bases and J dropped 4; count of bases not matched to a gene: 14. Together with a sample-barcoded 5' primer, a J-beta primer mix was included in a second PCR lasting roughly 6 to 12 cycles. TCRdb independently ran MiXCR on the 5' RACE reads; one entry per CDR3 protein. This table has 1.8 million or so distinct CDR3 sequences, 30% to 40% appearing once. Findings and caveats of the study: Strong correlation existed between TCR beta diversity and naive T cell percentage. Both naive CD4+ cell counts and diversity were greater in long-lived donors than in aged donors.

Every donor gave ten milliliters of peripheral blood. Per sample, extraction of total RNA gave at least 5.5 micrograms in every case. About this clonotype: The antigen remains unidentified.

The chain has TRBV6-5 and TRBJ1-3; 7 bases fit TRBD1. Sequenced input: blood. This receptor was obtained from a human donor in good health. CDR3 residues: CASSTREGAISGNTIYF. CDR3 coding DNA: TGTGCCAGCAGTACCCGAGAGGGGGCAATTTCGGGAAACACCATATATTTT.